This TCR beta chain was recovered during a study of long-term antiretroviral therapy in people with HIV. Survey level was the resolution at which the v3.0 immunoSEQ assay ran. Here immunoSEQ multiplex PCR was the method, and the copy in TCRdb shows in-frame clones only, minus some. The sample records 30,000 to 50,000 clones, 80% to 90% being singletons. V lost 5 bases and J 3 bases, leaving 11 bases between the germline ends. The CDR3 sequence is 14 residues long. Germline values: CDR1 MNHNY, CDR2 SVGAGI (reference sequence). This sequence was found in a woman aged 18-35 years with HIV. V usage is TRBV6-6 and J usage is TRBJ1-5; D is ambiguous. Sample: unsorted PBMCs, taken just before starting antiretroviral therapy. CDR3 in amino acids: CASSHAEINQPQHF. The CDR3 DNA sequence: TGTGCCAGCAGTCACGCGGAGATCAATCAGCCCCAGCATTTT.